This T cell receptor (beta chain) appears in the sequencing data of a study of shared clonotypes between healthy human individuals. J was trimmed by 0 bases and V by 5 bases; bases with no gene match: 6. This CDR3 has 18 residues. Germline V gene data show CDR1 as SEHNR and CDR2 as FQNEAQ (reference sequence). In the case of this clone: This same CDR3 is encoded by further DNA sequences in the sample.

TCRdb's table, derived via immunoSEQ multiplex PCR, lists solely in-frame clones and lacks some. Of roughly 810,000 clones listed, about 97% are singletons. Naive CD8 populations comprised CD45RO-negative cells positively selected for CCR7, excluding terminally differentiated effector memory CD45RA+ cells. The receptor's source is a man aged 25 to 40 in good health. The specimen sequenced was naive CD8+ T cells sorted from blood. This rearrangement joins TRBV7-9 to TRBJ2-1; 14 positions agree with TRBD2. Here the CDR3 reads CASSPRTSGGSSYNEQFF. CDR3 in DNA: TGTGCCAGCAGCCCCCGGACTAGCGGGGGGAGCTCCTACAATGAGCAGTTCTTC.